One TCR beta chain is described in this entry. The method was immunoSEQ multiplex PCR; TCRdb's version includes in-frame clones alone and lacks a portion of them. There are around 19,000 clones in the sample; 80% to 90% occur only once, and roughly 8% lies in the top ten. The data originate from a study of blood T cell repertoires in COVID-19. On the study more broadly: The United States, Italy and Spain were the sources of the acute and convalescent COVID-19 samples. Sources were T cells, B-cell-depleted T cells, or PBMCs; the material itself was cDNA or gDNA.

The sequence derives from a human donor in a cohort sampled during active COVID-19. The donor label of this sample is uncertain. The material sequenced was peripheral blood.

Here the CDR3 DNA reads TGCGCCAGCAGCCTAGGACAGGGGGCCGCCCGCTCTGGAAACACCATATATTTT. Translating gives CASSLGQGAARSGNTIYF. The chain couples TRBV5-1 to TRBJ1-3; 11 bases agree with TRBD1. The CDR3 loop spans 18 amino acids. Germline trimming cut 4 bases from V and 0 bases from J; bases unmatched to any gene: 9. Germline CDR1 reads SGHRS; CDR2 reads YFSETQ. Drawing the rest from reference TRBV5-1 and TRBJ1-3, the complete variable domain is KAGVTQTPRYLIKTRGQQVTLSCSPISGHRSVSWYQQTPGQGLQFLFEYFSETQRNKGNFPGRFSGRQFSNSRSEMNVSTLELGDSALYLCASSLGQGAARSGNTIYFGEGSWLTVV.